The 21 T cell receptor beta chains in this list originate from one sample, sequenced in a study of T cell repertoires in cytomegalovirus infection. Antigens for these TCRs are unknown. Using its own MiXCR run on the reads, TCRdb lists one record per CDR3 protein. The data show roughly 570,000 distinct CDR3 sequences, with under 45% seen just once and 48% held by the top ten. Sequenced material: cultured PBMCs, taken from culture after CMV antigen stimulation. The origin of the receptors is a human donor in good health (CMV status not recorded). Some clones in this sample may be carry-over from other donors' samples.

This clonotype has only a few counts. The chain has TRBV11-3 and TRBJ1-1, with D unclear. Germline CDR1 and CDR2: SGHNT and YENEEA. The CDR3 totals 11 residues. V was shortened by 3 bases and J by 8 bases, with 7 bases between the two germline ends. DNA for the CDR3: TGTGCCAGCAGCTTTGGCTGGGAAGCTTTCTTT. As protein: CASSFGWEAFF.

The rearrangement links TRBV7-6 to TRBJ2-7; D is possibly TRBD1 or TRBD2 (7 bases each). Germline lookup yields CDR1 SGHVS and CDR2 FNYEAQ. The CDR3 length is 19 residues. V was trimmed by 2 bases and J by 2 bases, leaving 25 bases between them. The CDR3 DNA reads TGTGCCAGCAGCTTACCCCCCCATACAGGGGCGGGGGTTGCCTACGAGCAGTACTTC. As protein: CASSLPPHTGAGVAYEQYF.

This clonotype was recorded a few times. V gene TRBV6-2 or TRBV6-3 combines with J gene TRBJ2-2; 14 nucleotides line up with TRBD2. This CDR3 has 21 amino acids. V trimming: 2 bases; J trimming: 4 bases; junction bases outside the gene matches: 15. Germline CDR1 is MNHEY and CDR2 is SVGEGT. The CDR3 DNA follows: TGTGCCAGCAGTTACGGGACTAGCGGGAGTGGTAATCGGGGGAGCACCGGGGAGCTGTTTTTT. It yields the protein CASSYGTSGSGNRGSTGELFF.

The CDR3 region has the DNA TGTGCCAGCAGGCACGACAGGGTCGGAGAGACCCAGTACTTC. Translated: CASRHDRVGETQYF. V gene TRBV28 combines with J gene TRBJ2-5; 7 bases are shared with TRBD1. CDR1 MDHEN and CDR2 SYDVKM come from the germline V gene. This CDR3 region has 14 residues. V gave up 6 bases and J gave up 4 bases; unmatched junction bases: 8.

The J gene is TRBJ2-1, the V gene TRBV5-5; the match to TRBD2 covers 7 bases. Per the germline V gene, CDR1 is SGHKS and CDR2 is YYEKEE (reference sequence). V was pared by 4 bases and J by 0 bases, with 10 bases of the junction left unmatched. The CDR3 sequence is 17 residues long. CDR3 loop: CASSGGGGRSSYNEQFF. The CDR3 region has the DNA TGTGCCAGCAGCGGGGGGGGAGGCAGGAGCTCCTACAATGAGCAGTTCTTC. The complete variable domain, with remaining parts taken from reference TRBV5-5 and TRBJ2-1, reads DAGVTQSPTHLIKTRGQQVTLRCSPISGHKSVSWYQQVLGQGPQFIFQYYEKEERGRGNFPDRFSARQFPNYSSELNVNALLLGDSALYLCASSGGGGRSSYNEQFFGPGTRLTVL.

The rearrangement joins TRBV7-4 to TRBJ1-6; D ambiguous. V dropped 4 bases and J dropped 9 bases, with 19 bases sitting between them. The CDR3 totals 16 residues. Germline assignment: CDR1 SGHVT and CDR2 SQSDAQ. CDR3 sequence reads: CASSSGSRRVRSPLHF. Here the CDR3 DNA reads TGTGCCAGCAGCTCGGGAAGTAGGCGGGTTCGTTCACCCCTCCACTTT.

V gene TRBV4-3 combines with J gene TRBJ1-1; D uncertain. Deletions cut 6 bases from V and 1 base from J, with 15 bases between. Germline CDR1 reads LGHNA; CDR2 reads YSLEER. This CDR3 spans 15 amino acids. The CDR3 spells CASSLKGVGNTEAFF. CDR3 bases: TGCGCCAGCAGTCTCAAGGGCGTTGGGAACACTGAAGCTTTCTTT.

This CDR3 reads CASSDPRGGNQPQHF. DNA of the CDR3: TGTGCCAGCAGTGACCCAAGGGGGGGCAATCAGCCCCAGCATTTT. This chain uses TRBV28 with TRBJ1-5; TRBD1 might be the D (6 bases). V lost 5 bases to trimming and J lost 2 bases, with 13 bases between them. The CDR3 is made up of 15 amino acids. Per the germline V gene, CDR1 is MDHEN and CDR2 is SYDVKM.

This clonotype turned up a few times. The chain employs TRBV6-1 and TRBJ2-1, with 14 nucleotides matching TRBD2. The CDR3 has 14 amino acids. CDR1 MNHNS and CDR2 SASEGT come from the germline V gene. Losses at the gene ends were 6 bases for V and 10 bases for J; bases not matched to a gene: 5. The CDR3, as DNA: TGTGCCAGCAGCGGGACTAGCGGGAGACGCGAGCAGTTCTTC. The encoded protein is CASSGTSGRREQFF.

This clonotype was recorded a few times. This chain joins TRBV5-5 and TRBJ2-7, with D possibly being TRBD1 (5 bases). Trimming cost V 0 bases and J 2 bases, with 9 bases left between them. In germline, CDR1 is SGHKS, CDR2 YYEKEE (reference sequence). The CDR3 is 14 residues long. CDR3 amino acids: CASSLEQDTYEQYF. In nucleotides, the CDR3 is TGTGCCAGCAGCTTGGAACAGGACACCTACGAGCAGTACTTC.

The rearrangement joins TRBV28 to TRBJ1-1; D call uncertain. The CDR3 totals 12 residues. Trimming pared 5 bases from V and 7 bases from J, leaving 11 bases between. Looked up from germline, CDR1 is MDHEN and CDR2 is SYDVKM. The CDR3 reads CASSPERSEAFF. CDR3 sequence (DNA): TGTGCCAGCAGTCCGGAGCGGAGTGAAGCTTTCTTT.

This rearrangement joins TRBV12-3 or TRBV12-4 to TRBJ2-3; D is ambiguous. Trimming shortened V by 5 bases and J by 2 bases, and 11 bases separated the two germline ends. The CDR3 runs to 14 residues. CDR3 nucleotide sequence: TGTGCCAGCAGTCGCCTAGGAGTCACAGATACGCAGTATTTT. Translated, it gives CASSRLGVTDTQYF.

The CDR3 region has the DNA TGTGCCAGCAGTTTCGAAGGGGCTCGAGAGACCCAGTACTTC. Protein product: CASSFEGARETQYF. The chain couples TRBV7-9 to TRBJ2-5; possible D gene TRBD1, 5 bases. CDR3 size: 14 residues. Trimming took off 6 bases at V and 4 bases at J, with 15 bases between the two ends. In germline, CDR1 is SEHNR, CDR2 FQNEAQ (reference sequence).

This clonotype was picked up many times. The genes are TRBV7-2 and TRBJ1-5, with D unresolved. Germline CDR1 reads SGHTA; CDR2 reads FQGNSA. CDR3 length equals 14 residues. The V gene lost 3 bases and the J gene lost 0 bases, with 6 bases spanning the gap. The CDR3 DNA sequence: TGTGCCAGCAGCTTTCTTTATAGCAATCAGCCCCAGCATTTT. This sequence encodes CASSFLYSNQPQHF.

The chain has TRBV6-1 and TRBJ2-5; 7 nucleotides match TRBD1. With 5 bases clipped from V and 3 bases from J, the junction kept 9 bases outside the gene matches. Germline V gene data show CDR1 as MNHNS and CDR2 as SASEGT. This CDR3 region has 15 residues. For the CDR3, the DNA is TGTGCCAGCAGTATACAGGGGAGAGGTGAAGAGACCCAGTACTTC. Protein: CASSIQGRGEETQYF.

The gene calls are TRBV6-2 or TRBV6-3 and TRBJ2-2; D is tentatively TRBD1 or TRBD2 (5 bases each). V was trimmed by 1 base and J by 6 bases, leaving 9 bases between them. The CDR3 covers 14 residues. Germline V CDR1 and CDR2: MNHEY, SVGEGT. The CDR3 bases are TGTGCCAGCAGTTACTTGGGGGAACCCGGGGAGCTGTTTTTT. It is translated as CASSYLGEPGELFF.

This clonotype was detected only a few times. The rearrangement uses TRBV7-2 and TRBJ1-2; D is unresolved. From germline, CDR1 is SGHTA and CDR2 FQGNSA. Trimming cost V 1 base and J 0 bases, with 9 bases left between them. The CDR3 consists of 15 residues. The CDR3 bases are TGTGCCAGCAGCTTAGGAGGCAGCCCTAACTATGGCTACACCTTC. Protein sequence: CASSLGGSPNYGYTF.

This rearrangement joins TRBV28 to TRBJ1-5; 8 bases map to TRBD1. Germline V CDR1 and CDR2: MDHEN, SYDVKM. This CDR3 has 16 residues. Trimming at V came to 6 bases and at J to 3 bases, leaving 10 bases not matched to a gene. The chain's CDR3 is CASSQDRVGPNQPQHF. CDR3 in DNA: TGTGCCAGCAGCCAGGACAGGGTGGGCCCCAATCAGCCCCAGCATTTT.

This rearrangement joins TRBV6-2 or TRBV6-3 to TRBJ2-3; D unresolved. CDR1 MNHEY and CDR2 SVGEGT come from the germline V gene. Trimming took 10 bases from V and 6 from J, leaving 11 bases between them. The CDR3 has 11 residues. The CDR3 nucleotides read TGTGCCACCCTTCGGACGGATACGCAGTATTTT. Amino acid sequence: CATLRTDTQYF.

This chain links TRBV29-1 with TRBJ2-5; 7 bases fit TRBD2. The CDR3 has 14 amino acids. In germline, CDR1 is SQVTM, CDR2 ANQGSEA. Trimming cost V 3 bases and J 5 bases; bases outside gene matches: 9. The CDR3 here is CSVDQGLDGETQYF. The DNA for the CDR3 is TGCAGCGTTGACCAAGGACTAGACGGTGAGACCCAGTACTTC. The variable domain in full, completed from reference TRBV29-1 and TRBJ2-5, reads SAVISQKPSRDICQRGTSLTIQCQVDSQVTMMFWYRQQPGQSLTLIATANQGSEATYESGFVIDKFPISRPNLTFSTLTVSNMSPEDSSIYLCSVDQGLDGETQYFGPGTRLLVL.

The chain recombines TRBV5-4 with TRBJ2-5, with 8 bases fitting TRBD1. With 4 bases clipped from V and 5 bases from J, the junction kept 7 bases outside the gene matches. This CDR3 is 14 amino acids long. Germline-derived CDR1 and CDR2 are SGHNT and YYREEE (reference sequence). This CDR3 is CASSPQGAEETQYF. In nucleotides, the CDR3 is TGTGCCAGCAGCCCGCAGGGGGCCGAGGAGACCCAGTACTTC.